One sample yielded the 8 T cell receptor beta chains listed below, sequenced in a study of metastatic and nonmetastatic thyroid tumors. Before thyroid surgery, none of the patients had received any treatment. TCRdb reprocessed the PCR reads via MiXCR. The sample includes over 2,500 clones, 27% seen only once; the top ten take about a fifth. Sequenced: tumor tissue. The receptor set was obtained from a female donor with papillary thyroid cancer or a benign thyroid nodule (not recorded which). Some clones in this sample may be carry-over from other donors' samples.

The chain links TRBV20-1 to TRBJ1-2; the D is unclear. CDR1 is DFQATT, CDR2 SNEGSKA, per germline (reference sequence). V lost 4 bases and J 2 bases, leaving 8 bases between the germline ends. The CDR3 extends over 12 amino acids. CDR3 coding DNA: TGCAGTGCTAAGGACCGGAACTATGGCTACACCTTC. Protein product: CSAKDRNYGYTF.

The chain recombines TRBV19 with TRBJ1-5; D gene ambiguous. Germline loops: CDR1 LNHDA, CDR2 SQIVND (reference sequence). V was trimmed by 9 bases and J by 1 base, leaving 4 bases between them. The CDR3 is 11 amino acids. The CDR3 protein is CASGSNQPQHF. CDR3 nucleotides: TGTGCCAGCGGAAGCAATCAGCCCCAGCATTTT.

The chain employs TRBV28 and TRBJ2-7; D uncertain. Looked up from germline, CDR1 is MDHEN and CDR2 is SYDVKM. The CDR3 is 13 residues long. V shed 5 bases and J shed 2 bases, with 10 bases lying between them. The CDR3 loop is CASSAGKPYEQYF. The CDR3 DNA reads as TGTGCCAGCAGTGCCGGCAAACCCTACGAGCAGTACTTC.

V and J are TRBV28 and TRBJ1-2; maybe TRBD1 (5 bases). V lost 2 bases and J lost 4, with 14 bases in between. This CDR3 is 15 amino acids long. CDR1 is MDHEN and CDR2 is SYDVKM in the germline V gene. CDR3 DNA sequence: TGTGCCAGCAGTTTAGTCCAGGGAGGGTCCTATGGCTACACCTTC. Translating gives CASSLVQGGSYGYTF.

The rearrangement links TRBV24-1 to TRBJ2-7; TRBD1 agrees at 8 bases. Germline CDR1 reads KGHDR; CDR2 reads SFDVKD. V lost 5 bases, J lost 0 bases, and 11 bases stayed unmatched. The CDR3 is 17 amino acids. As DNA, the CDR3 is TGTGCCACCAGTGGAGGTCGGGGACAGGTCCACTCCTACGAGCAGTACTTC. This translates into CATSGGRGQVHSYEQYF.

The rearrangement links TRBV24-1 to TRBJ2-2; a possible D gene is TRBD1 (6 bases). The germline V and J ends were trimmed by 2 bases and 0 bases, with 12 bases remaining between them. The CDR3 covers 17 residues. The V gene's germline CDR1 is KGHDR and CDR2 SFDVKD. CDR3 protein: CATSDSDSFTNTGELFF. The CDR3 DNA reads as TGTGCCACCAGTGATTCGGACAGCTTCACGAACACCGGGGAGCTGTTTTTT.

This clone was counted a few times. For the CDR3, the DNA is TGTGCCAGCAGTGCGGAAAACGAGCAGTACTTC. This encodes CASSAENEQYF. This chain links TRBV6-1 with TRBJ2-7; D is unclear. V was trimmed by 4 bases and J by 5 bases, leaving 6 bases between them. Germline CDR1 reads MNHNS; CDR2 reads SASEGT. This CDR3 region has 11 residues.

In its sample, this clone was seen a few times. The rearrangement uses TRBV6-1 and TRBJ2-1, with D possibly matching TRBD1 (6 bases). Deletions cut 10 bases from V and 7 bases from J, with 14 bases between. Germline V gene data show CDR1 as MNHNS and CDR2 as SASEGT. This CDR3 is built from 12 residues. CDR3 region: CATNDRYNEQFF. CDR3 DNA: TGTGCCACCAATGACAGGTATAATGAGCAGTTCTTC.